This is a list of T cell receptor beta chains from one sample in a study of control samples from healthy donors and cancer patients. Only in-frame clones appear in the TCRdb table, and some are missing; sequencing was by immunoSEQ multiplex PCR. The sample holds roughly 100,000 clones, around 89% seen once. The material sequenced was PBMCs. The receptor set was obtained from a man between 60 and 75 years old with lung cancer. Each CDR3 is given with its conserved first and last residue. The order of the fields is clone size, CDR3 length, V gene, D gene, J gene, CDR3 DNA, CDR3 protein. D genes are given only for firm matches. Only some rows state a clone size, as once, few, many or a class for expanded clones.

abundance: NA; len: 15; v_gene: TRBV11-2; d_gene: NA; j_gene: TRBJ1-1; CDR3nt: TGTGCCAGCAGCTCAGGCGGGGCGGCGGGCACTGAAGCTTTCTTT; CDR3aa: CASSSGGAAGTEAFF
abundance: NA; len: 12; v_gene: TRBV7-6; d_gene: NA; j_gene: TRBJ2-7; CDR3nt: TGTGCCAGCAGCCTGGGACAAGACGAGCAGTACTTC; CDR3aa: CASSLGQDEQYF
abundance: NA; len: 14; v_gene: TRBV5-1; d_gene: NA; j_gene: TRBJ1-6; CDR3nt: TGCGCCAGCAGCTTGAGTCCCACAAATTCACCCCTCCACTTT; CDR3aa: CASSLSPTNSPLHF
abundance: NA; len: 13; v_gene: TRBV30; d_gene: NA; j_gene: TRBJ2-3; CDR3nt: TGTGCCTGGAGGCAGGGGGGGACAGATACGCAGTATTTT; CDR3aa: CAWRQGGTDTQYF
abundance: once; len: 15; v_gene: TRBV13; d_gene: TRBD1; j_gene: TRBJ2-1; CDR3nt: TGTGCCAGCAGCTTAGGGACAGGGGATGGGGATGAGCAGTTCTTC; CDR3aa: CASSLGTGDGDEQFF
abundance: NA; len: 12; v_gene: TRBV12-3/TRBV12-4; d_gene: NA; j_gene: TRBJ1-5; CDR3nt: TGTGCCAGCAGAGGCGTCAATCAGCCCCAGCATTTT; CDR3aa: CASRGVNQPQHF
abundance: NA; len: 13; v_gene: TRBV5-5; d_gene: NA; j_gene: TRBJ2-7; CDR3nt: TGTGCCAGCAGCTTAGAAGGATTTGACGAGCAGTACTTC; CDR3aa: CASSLEGFDEQYF
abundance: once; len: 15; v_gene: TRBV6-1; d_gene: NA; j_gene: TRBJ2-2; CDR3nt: TGTGCCAGCAGTGAAAGGTGGGGCATTCCCGGGGAGCTGTTTTTT; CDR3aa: CASSERWGIPGELFF
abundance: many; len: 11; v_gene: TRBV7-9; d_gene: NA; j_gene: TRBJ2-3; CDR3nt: TGTGCCACGGGCGGAAGAGATACGCAGTATTTT; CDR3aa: CATGGRDTQYF
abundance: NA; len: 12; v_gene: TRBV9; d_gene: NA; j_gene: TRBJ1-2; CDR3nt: TGTGCCAGCAGCCGAGTAAGCAATGGCTACACCTTC; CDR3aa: CASSRVSNGYTF
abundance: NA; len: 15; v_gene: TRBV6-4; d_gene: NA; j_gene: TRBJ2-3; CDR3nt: TGTGCCAGCAGCGAATGGGGCGCGGACACAGATACGCAGTATTTT; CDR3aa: CASSEWGADTDTQYF
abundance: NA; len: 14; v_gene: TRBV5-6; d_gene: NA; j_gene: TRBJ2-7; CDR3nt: TGTGCCAGCAGCTTGACAGGACCCCTCTACGAGCAGTACTTC; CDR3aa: CASSLTGPLYEQYF
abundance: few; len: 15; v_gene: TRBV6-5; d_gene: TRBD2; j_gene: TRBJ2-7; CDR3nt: TGTGCCAGCACCCGAGGGACTAGCGGGGAATACGAGCAGTACTTC; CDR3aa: CASTRGTSGEYEQYF
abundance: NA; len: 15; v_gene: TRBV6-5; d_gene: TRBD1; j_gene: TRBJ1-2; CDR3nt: TGTGCCAGCAGAATTGGGACAGGGGGAGTCTATGGCTACACCTTC; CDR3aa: CASRIGTGGVYGYTF
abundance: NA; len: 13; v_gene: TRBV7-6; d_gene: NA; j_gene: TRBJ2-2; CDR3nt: TGTGCCAGCAGCATCAGGGTCCCCCGGGAGCTGTTTTTT; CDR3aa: CASSIRVPRELFF
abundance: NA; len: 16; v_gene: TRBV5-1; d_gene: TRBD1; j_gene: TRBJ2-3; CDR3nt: TGCGCCAGCAGAACCGGGACAGGGCTGGGCCCAGATACGCAGTATTTT; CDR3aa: CASRTGTGLGPDTQYF
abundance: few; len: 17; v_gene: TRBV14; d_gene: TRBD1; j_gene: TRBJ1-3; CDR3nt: TGTGCCAGCAGCCAAGCACAGGGGCAATCGCTTGGAAACACCATATATTTT; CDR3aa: CASSQAQGQSLGNTIYF
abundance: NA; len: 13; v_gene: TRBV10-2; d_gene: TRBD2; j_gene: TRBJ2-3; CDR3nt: TGCGCCAGCAGCGGACTAGCGACAGATACGCAGTATTTT; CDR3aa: CASSGLATDTQYF
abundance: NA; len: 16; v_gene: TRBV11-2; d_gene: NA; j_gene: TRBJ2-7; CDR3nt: TGTGCCAGCAGCCCTCGCAACTCGGGTAGCGCCTACGAGCAGTACTTC; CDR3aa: CASSPRNSGSAYEQYF
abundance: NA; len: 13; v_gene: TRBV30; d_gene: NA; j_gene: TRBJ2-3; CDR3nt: TGTGCCTGGAGTATCAGGGACACCGATACGCAGTATTTT; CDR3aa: CAWSIRDTDTQYF
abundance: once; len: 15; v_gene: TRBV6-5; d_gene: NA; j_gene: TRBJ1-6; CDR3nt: TGTGCCAGCAGGGAGGGAAGCTCCTATAATTCACCCCTCCACTTT; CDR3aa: CASREGSSYNSPLHF
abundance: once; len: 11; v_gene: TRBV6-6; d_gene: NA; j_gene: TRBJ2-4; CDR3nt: TGTGCCAGCGAGGGGGTAAACATTCAGTACTTC; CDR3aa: CASEGVNIQYF
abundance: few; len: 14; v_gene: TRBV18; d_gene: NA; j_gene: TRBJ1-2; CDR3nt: TGTGCCAGCTCAGGAGCAGGGGTCCATGGTGGCTACACCTTC; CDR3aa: CASSGAGVHGGYTF
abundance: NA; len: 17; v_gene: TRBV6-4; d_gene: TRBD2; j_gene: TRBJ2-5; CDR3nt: TGTGCCAGCAGTGACCCTAGCGGGGGGGCCGGTGAAGAGACCCAGTACTTC; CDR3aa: CASSDPSGGAGEETQYF
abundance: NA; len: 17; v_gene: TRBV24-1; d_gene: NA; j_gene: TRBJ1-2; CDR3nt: TGTGCCACCAGTGGGGGTCTAGGGTTAGACGGTTCCTATGGCTACACCTTC; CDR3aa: CATSGGLGLDGSYGYTF